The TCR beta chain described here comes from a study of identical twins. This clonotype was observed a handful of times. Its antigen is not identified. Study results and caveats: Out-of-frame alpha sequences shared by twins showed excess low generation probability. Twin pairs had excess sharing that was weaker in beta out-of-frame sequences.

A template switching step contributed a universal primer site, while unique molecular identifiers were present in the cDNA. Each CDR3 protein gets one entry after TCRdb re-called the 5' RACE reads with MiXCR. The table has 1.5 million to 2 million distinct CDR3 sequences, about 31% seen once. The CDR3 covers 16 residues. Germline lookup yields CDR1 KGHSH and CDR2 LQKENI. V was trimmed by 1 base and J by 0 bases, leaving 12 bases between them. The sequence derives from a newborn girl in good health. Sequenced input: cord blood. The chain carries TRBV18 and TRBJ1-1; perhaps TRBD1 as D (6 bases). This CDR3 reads CASSPRAGDMNTEAFF. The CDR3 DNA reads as TGTGCCAGCTCACCACGGGCAGGGGACATGAACACTGAAGCTTTCTTT.